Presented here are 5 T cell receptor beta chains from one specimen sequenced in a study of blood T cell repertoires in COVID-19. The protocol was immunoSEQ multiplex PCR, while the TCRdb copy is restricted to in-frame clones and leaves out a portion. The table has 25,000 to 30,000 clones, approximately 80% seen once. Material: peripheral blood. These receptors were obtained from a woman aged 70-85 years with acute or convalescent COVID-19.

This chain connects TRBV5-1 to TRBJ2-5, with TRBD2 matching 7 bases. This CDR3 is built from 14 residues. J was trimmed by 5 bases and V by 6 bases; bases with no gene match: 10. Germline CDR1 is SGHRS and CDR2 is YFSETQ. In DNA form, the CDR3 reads TGCGCCAGCACCACGGGGGGACGAGGGGAGACCCAGTACTTC. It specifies CASTTGGRGETQYF.

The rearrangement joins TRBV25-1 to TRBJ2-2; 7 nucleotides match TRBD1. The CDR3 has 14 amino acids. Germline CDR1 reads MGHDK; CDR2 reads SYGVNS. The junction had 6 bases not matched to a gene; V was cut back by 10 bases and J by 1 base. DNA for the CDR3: TGTGCCACCCAGGGACAGCTGAACACCGGGGAGCTGTTTTTT. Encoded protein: CATQGQLNTGELFF.

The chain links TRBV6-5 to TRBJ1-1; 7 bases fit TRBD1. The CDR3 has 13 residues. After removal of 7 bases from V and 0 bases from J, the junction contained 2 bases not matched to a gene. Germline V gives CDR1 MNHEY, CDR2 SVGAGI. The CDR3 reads CASTQGVNTEAFF. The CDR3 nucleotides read TGTGCCAGCACCCAGGGGGTGAACACTGAAGCTTTCTTT.

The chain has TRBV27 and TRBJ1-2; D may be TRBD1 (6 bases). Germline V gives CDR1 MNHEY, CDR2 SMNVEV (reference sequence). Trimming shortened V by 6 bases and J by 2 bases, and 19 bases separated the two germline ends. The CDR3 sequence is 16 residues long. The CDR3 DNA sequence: TGTGCCAGCAGACCGCCCTCACAGGGCCTCAACTATGGCTACACCTTC. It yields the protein CASRPPSQGLNYGYTF.

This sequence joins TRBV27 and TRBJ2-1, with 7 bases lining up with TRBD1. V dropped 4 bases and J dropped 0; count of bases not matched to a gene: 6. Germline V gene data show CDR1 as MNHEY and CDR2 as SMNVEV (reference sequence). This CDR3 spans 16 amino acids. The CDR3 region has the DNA TGTGCCAGCAGTTCGACAGGGTGGAGCTCCTACAATGAGCAGTTCTTC. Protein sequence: CASSSTGWSSYNEQFF.